A single sample is the source of the 10 T cell receptor beta chains below, sequenced in a study of control samples from healthy donors and cancer patients. Sequenced by immunoSEQ multiplex PCR; TCRdb stores in-frame clones only, minus some. The profile shows around 130,000 clones, approximately 90% of them singletons. Sequenced sample: blood. The receptors were sampled from a man aged 18 to 29 in good health.

This chain uses TRBV4-1 with TRBJ1-4; the D is unclear. Germline lookup yields CDR1 MGHRA and CDR2 YSYEKL. There are 13 residues in the CDR3. V lost 4 bases, J lost 4 bases, and 7 bases lay in between. The CDR3 sequence is CASSRFNNEKLFF. The CDR3 DNA reads as TGCGCCAGCAGCCGATTCAATAATGAAAAACTGTTTTTT.

CDR3: CASSTDSAGIGGEQFF. As DNA, the CDR3 is TGTGCCAGCAGCACTGACTCCGCTGGGATAGGGGGTGAGCAGTTCTTC. The chain recombines TRBV2 with TRBJ2-1; maybe TRBD1 (6 bases). Germline CDR1 is SNHLY and CDR2 is FYNNEI. The CDR3 length is 16 residues. V was shortened by 6 bases and J by 9 bases, with 24 bases between the two germline ends. Based on the CDR3 plus reference TRBV2 and TRBJ2-1, the full variable domain is EPEVTQTPSHQVTQMGQEVILRCVPISNHLYFYWYRQILGQKVEFLVSFYNNEISEKSEIFDDQFSVERPDGSNFTLKIRSTKLEDSAMYFCASSTDSAGIGGEQFFGPGTRLTVL.

This chain links TRBV11-2 with TRBJ2-7, with 9 positions matching TRBD2. The J segment lost 1 base and the V segment lost 1 base, leaving 5 bases of the junction unmatched. The V gene's germline CDR1 is SGHAT and CDR2 FQNNGV. This CDR3 is 16 amino acids long. DNA for the CDR3: TGTGCCAGCAGCTTAGGTAGCGGGGGAGGTTCCTACGAGCAGTACTTC. Translating it yields CASSLGSGGGSYEQYF.

This clone occurred a few times. This rearrangement joins TRBV15 to TRBJ2-3; the D gene is possibly TRBD1 (6 bases). V was trimmed by 3 bases and J by 0 bases, leaving 13 bases between them. Germline V gene sequence: CDR1 LNHNV, CDR2 YYDKDF (reference sequence). The CDR3 runs 16 residues. The CDR3 sequence: CATSSVRTVSTDTQYF. The CDR3 DNA follows: TGTGCCACCAGCAGCGTTAGGACAGTTAGCACAGATACGCAGTATTTT. Based on the CDR3 plus reference TRBV15 and TRBJ2-3, the full variable domain is DAMVIQNPRYQVTQFGKPVTLSCSQTLNHNVMYWYQQKSSQAPKLLFHYYDKDFNNEADTPDNFQSRRPNTSFCFLDIRSPGLGDTAMYLCATSSVRTVSTDTQYFGPGTRLTVL.

CDR3 amino acids: CASSLTDRAGNTIYF. CDR3 DNA: TGTGCCAGCAGCTTAACTGACAGGGCTGGAAACACCATATATTTT. The chain uses TRBV7-6 and TRBJ1-3; 7 nucleotides agree with TRBD1. V shed 2 bases and J 2 bases; nucleotides not matched to a gene: 3. CDR1 is SGHVS, CDR2 FNYEAQ, per germline. The CDR3 consists of 15 residues.

V is TRBV6-1 and J is TRBJ2-7; 9 bases are shared with TRBD1. The germline V gene has CDR1 MNHNS and CDR2 SASEGT. V dropped 3 bases and J dropped 0; count of bases not matched to a gene: 3. The CDR3 is 15 amino acids. CDR3 sequence reads: CASSEDRGTSYEQYF. The CDR3 nucleotides are TGTGCCAGCAGTGAGGACAGGGGCACCTCCTACGAGCAGTACTTC.

The gene calls are TRBV2 and TRBJ2-7, with a tentative D call TRBD1 (6 bases). This CDR3 contains 15 residues. The germline CDR1 and CDR2 sequences are SNHLY and FYNNEI. Trimming stripped 7 bases from V and 5 bases from J, with 21 bases between. The CDR3 DNA reads TGTGCCAGCACGATCGGTATACAGGGAAGTCACGAGCAGTACTTC. Amino acids: CASTIGIQGSHEQYF.

The chain uses TRBV13 and TRBJ2-5, with 7 bases fitting TRBD2. J gave up 5 bases and V 0 bases, and 6 bases lay outside the gene matches. Germline V gene data show CDR1 as PRHDT and CDR2 as FYEKMQ (reference sequence). This CDR3 is 15 amino acids long. CDR3 sequence: CASSLGQGGYETQYF. The CDR3 bases are TGTGCCAGCAGCTTAGGCCAGGGAGGGTATGAGACCCAGTACTTC.

The rearrangement links TRBV5-4 to TRBJ1-2; 9 bases fit TRBD1. The V segment lost 4 bases and the J segment 3 bases; nucleotides outside the gene matches: 10. Germline CDR1 reads SGHNT; CDR2 reads YYREEE (reference sequence). The CDR3 loop spans 16 amino acids. In DNA form, the CDR3 reads TGTGCCAGCAGCCACACAGGGGGCATTTTTTACTATGGCTACACCTTC. This gives the protein CASSHTGGIFYYGYTF.

The chain uses TRBV5-6 and TRBJ1-2; the D is unclear. Germline V CDR1 and CDR2: SGHDT, YYEEEE. Trimming removed 4 bases at V and 5 bases at J, with 15 bases between. This CDR3 has 14 amino acids. The CDR3 is CASSPGGRSYGYTF. CDR3 DNA: TGTGCCAGCAGCCCTGGAGGGCGATCTTATGGCTACACCTTC.